One sample yielded the 17 T cell receptor beta chains listed below, sequenced in a study of T-cell memory formation after mild COVID-19. TCRdb reprocessed the 5' RACE reads with MiXCR, giving one entry per CDR3 protein. The table lists around 150,000 distinct CDR3 sequences, 30% to 35% of them singletons, with approximately 12% in the top ten. Sequencing input: PBMCs or a T cell subset sorted from them (not recorded which). These receptors all stem from an adult woman who had mild COVID-19 (a few samples of this study predate the infection). Cell type and time point are not known.

The chain has TRBV7-9 and TRBJ2-3; 8 positions agree with TRBD2. This CDR3 is built from 14 residues. Germline V lookup: CDR1 SEHNR, CDR2 FQNEAQ (reference sequence). J was trimmed by 4 bases and V by 11 bases; bases with no gene match: 11. As DNA, the CDR3 is TGTGCCGTACGGGGGGGCCGCTTCCCAGATACGCAGTATTTT. Residues: CAVRGGRFPDTQYF. Together with reference TRBV7-9 and TRBJ2-3, the CDR3 gives the full variable domain: DTGVSQNPRHKITKRGQNVTFRCDPISEHNRLYWYRQTLGQGPEFLTYFQNEAQLEKSRLLSDRFSAERPKGSFSTLEIQRTEQGDSAMYLCAVRGGRFPDTQYFGPGTRLTVL.

The CDR3 sequence: CASSPVAGSTDTQYF. For the CDR3, the DNA is TGTGCCAGCTCACCGGTAGCGGGGAGCACAGATACGCAGTATTTT. The chain couples TRBV18 to TRBJ2-3; 8 bases are shared with TRBD2. Trimming took 3 bases from V and 0 from J; bases not matched to a gene: 2. CDR1 KGHSH and CDR2 LQKENI come from the germline V gene. The CDR3 length is 15 residues.

The genes are TRBV9 and TRBJ2-1; TRBD2 matches at 10 bases. There are 15 residues in the CDR3. CDR1 is SGDLS, CDR2 YYNGEE, per germline. J gave up 2 bases and V 4 bases, and 3 bases lay outside the gene matches. CDR3 sequence reads: CASSFSGGPYNEQFF. As DNA, the CDR3 is TGTGCCAGCAGCTTTAGCGGGGGGCCCTACAATGAGCAGTTCTTC. Full variable domain (outside the CDR3, taken from reference TRBV9 and TRBJ2-1): DSGVTQTPKHLITATGQRVTLRCSPRSGDLSVYWYQQSLDQGLQFLIQYYNGEERAKGNILERFSAQQFPDLHSELNLSSLELGDSALYFCASSFSGGPYNEQFFGPGTRLTVL.

The J gene is TRBJ1-2, the V gene TRBV20-1; the match to TRBD1 covers 7 bases. V dropped 3 bases and J dropped 6; count of bases not matched to a gene: 7. Germline CDR1 and CDR2: DFQATT and SNEGSKA (reference sequence). CDR3 length equals 13 residues. Here the CDR3 DNA reads TGCAGTGCTAGGGACAGGCTTTTGGATGGCTACACCTTC. Translation gives CSARDRLLDGYTF.

The CDR3 DNA follows: TGTGCCAGCTCACGAGACAAAAACATTCAGTACTTC. Its protein is CASSRDKNIQYF. The chain recombines TRBV18 with TRBJ2-4; D unresolved. V lost 4 bases and J 3 bases, leaving 4 bases between the germline ends. The germline gives CDR1 KGHSH, CDR2 LQKENI. The length of the CDR3 is 12 residues.

This clonotype was seen only a few times. This chain links TRBV7-9 with TRBJ2-3, with TRBD2 identical over 9 bases. The V gene end was trimmed by 7 bases and the J gene end by 6 bases; junction bases not matched to a gene: 11. Germline values: CDR1 SEHNR, CDR2 FQNEAQ (reference sequence). The CDR3 is made up of 15 amino acids. This chain's CDR3 is CASNAPGLAMDTQYF. In DNA, the CDR3 is TGTGCCAGCAACGCCCCGGGACTAGCAATGGATACGCAGTATTTT.

The chain links TRBV5-6 to TRBJ1-2; 8 nucleotides agree with TRBD1. The V segment lost 2 bases and the J segment 6 bases; nucleotides outside the gene matches: 6. Germline CDR1 and CDR2: SGHDT and YYEEEE. The CDR3 loop spans 14 amino acids. This CDR3 is CASSLDQGANGYTF. The CDR3 DNA reads TGTGCCAGCAGCTTAGACCAGGGGGCTAATGGCTACACCTTC. The full variable domain, completed using reference TRBV5-6 and TRBJ1-2, is DAGVTQSPTHLIKTRGQQVTLRCSPKSGHDTVSWYQQALGQGPQFIFQYYEEEERQRGNFPDRFSGHQFPNYSSELNVNALLLGDSALYLCASSLDQGANGYTFGSGTRLTVV.

The chain has TRBV24-1 and TRBJ2-2; 9 bases match TRBD1. Germline V CDR1 and CDR2: KGHDR, SFDVKD. This CDR3 comprises 16 residues. Trimming removed 4 bases from V and 6 bases from J; junction bases left unmatched: 8. The CDR3 loop is CATSDSGTGNAGELFF. CDR3 nucleotides: TGTGCCACCAGTGACTCCGGGACAGGGAATGCCGGGGAGCTGTTTTTT.

This clonotype was counted a single time. The rearrangement joins TRBV9 to TRBJ2-3, with TRBD2 matching over 7 bases. In germline, CDR1 is SGDLS, CDR2 YYNGEE. V shed 0 bases and J 0 bases; nucleotides not matched to a gene: 4. The CDR3 has 16 residues. DNA for the CDR3: TGTGCCAGCAGCGTAGCTAGCGGTCTGAGCACAGATACGCAGTATTTT. Translated: CASSVASGLSTDTQYF.

This clonotype was seen a few times. The V gene is TRBV12-3 or TRBV12-4, the J gene TRBJ2-5; tentative D call: TRBD2 (6 bases). The CDR3 length is 13 residues. Trimming left V 3 bases short and J 4 bases short, with 9 bases between. The CDR3, as DNA: TGTGCCAGCAGTTTTCGGGGGACAGAGACCCAGTACTTC. This sequence encodes CASSFRGTETQYF.

J is TRBJ2-2 and V is TRBV3-1, with a possible D match to TRBD2 (5 bases). The germline V gene has CDR1 LGHDT and CDR2 YNNKEL (reference sequence). The V end was cut by 7 bases, the J end by 6 bases, with 15 bases between. The CDR3 extends over 14 amino acids. This CDR3 reads CASTPTRGSGELFF. DNA of the CDR3: TGTGCCAGCACCCCCACCCGGGGTTCCGGGGAGCTGTTTTTT.

The sample holds a few counts of this clonotype. The gene calls are TRBV18 and TRBJ2-6; D unclear. V lost 3 bases and J 4 bases, leaving 7 bases between the germline ends. The CDR3 covers 14 residues. Per germline, CDR1 KGHSH and CDR2 LQKENI. The CDR3 is CASSPQPGANVLTF. The CDR3 DNA reads as TGTGCCAGCTCACCCCAACCCGGGGCCAACGTCCTGACTTTC.

This clonotype has just a few counts. V usage is TRBV12-3 or TRBV12-4 and J usage is TRBJ1-1, with 9 bases that match TRBD1. Trimming took 2 bases from V and 4 from J; bases not matched to a gene: 5. This CDR3 spans 15 amino acids. The CDR3 DNA follows: TGTGCCAGCAGTTTACGGGGACAGGGCCTCACTGAAGCTTTCTTT. Translation: CASSLRGQGLTEAFF.

The rearrangement joins TRBV7-2 to TRBJ2-2, with 9 bases that match TRBD2. Germline loops: CDR1 SGHTA, CDR2 FQGNSA. Trimming at V came to 3 bases and at J to 6 bases, leaving 14 bases not matched to a gene. This CDR3 region has 18 residues. CDR3 in amino acids: CASSFHPEGSGSPGELFF. The CDR3 DNA reads as TGTGCCAGCAGCTTCCACCCGGAGGGTAGCGGGAGTCCCGGGGAGCTGTTTTTT.

The chain uses TRBV3-1 and TRBJ2-2; D unclear. V dropped 0 bases and J dropped 3 bases, with 14 bases sitting between them. Per the germline V gene, CDR1 is LGHDT and CDR2 is YNNKEL (reference sequence). This CDR3 has 17 residues. The CDR3, as DNA: TGTGCCAGCAGCCAAGAACGGTCAGGCCGGTACACCGGGGAGCTGTTTTTT. Translating gives CASSQERSGRYTGELFF. Supplemented by reference TRBV3-1 and TRBJ2-2, the full variable domain reads DTAVSQTPKYLVTQMGNDKSIKCEQNLGHDTMYWYKQDSKKFLKIMFSYNNKELIINETVPNRFSPKSPDKAHLNLHINSLELGDSAVYFCASSQERSGRYTGELFFGEGSRLTVL.

This clonotype was counted only a few times. The chain combines TRBV7-9 with TRBJ2-3; D not certain. The germline V gene has CDR1 SEHNR and CDR2 FQNEAQ (reference sequence). CDR3 length: 15 amino acids. With 5 bases removed from V and 2 bases from J, the gap between germline ends came to 14 bases. For the CDR3, the DNA is TGTGCCAGCAGCAAAACCCTAGTTCCCACAGATACGCAGTATTTT. Amino acid sequence: CASSKTLVPTDTQYF.

The chain employs TRBV7-9 and TRBJ1-1; D gene unclear. The CDR3 spans 13 residues. V shed 4 bases and J shed 3 bases, with 9 bases lying between them. The germline gives CDR1 SEHNR, CDR2 FQNEAQ (reference sequence). CDR3 loop: CASSWREYTEAFF. The CDR3 bases are TGTGCCAGCAGCTGGAGGGAGTACACTGAAGCTTTCTTT.